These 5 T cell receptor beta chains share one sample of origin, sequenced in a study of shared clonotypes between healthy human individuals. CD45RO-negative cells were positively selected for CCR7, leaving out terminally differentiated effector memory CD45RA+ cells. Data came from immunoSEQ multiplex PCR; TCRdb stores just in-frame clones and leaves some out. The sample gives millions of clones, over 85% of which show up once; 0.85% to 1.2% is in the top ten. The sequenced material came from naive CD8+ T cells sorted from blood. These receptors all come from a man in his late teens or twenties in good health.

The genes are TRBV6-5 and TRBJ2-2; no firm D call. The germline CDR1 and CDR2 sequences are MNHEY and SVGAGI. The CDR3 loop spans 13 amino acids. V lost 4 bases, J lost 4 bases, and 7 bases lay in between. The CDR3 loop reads CASSSGLTGELFF. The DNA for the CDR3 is TGTGCCAGCAGTTCGGGCCTCACCGGGGAGCTGTTTTTT.

CDR3 sequence reads: CAWSPTGNYEQYF. The CDR3 nucleotides are TGTGCCTGGAGTCCGACAGGGAACTACGAGCAGTACTTC. The gene calls are TRBV30 and TRBJ2-7; 7 positions match TRBD1. V lost 2 bases and J lost 3; bases outside the gene matches: 4. Germline values: CDR1 GTSNPN, CDR2 SVGIG (reference sequence). The CDR3 runs to 13 residues.

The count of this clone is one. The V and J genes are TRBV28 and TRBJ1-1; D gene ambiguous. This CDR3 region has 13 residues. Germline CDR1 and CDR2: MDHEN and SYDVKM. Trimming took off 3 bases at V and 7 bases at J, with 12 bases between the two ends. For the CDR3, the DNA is TGTGCCAGCAGTTTTCTAAGTAAGGGTGAAGCTTTCTTT. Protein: CASSFLSKGEAFF.

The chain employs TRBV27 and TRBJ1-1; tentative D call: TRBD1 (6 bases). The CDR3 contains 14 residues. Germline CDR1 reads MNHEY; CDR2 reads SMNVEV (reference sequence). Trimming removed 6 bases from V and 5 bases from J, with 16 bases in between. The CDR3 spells CASREQGVETEAFF. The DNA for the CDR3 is TGTGCCAGCAGAGAACAGGGAGTTGAGACTGAAGCTTTCTTT.

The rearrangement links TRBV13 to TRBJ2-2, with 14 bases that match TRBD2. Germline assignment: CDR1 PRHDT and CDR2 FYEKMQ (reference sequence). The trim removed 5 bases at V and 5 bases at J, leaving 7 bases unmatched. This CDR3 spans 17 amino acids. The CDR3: CASSPGLAGESTGELFF. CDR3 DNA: TGTGCCAGCAGCCCGGGACTAGCGGGAGAGAGTACCGGGGAGCTGTTTTTT. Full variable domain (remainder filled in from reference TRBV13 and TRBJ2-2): AAGVIQSPRHLIKEKRETATLKCYPIPRHDTVYWYQQGPGQDPQFLISFYEKMQSDKGSIPDRFSAQQFSDYHSELNMSSLELGDSALYFCASSPGLAGESTGELFFGEGSRLTVL.